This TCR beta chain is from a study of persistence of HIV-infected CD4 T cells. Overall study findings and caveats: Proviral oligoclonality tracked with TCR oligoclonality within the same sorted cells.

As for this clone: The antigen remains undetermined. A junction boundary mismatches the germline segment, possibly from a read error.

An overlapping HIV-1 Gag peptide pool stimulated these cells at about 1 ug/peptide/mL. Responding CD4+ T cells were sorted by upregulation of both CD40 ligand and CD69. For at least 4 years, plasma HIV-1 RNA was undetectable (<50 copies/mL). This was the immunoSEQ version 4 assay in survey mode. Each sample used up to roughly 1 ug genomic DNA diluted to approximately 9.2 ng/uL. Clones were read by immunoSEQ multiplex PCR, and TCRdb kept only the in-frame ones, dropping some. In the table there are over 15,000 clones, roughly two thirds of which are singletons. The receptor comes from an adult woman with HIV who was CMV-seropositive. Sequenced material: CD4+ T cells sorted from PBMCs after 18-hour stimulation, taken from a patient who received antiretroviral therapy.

CDR3 in DNA: TGTGCCTGGAGTGTAACAGGGGTGAAGACTGAAGCTTTCTTT. Its protein is CAWSVTGVKTEAFF. The chain recombines TRBV30 with TRBJ1-1, with TRBD1 matching over 7 bases. Germline V gene lookup returns CDR1 GTSNPN and CDR2 SVGIG (reference sequence). The CDR3 is 14 amino acids.